These 24 T cell receptor beta chains share one sample of origin, sequenced in a study of blood T cell repertoires in COVID-19 (dated by TCRdb to 2020 to 2022). Library method: the immunoSEQ multiplex PCR assay. Not all clones reach the TCRdb copy of this immuneACCESS table, which keeps in-frame sequences only. Checked studies attribute under half of the gap to unresolved V genes and leave the rest unexplained. For this sample the table gives approximately 200,000 clones, of which about 90% were detected only once. The top ten constitute roughly 2.4% of the sample. The material sequenced was peripheral blood. These receptors all stem from a woman aged 45-60 years with acute or convalescent COVID-19.

The chain carries TRBV18 and TRBJ1-3, with D unclear. The germline V gene encodes CDR1 KGHSH and CDR2 LQKENI. This CDR3 is built from 15 residues. Trimming left V 6 bases short and J 0 bases short, with 12 bases between. The CDR3 DNA sequence: TGTGCCAGCTCCCTTCGAGTTAGCTCTGGAAACACCATATATTTT. Translation gives CASSLRVSSGNTIYF.

This chain joins TRBV27 and TRBJ2-1; D perhaps matches TRBD1 (6 bases). V lost 6 bases, J lost 4 bases, and 16 bases lay in between. Germline V gene data show CDR1 as MNHEY and CDR2 as SMNVEV (reference sequence). This CDR3 region has 15 residues. The CDR3, as DNA: TGTGCCAGCAGAGATGCAGGGGCTGGGTACAATGAGCAGTTCTTC. Translation: CASRDAGAGYNEQFF.

The chain recombines TRBV6-5 with TRBJ2-1, with 11 nucleotides matching TRBD2. This CDR3 contains 15 residues. With V trimmed by 2 bases and J by 3 bases, 0 bases remained unmatched. The germline gives CDR1 MNHEY, CDR2 SVGAGI. The CDR3 DNA follows: TGTGCCAGCAGTTACGGGACTAGCGGCTACAATGAGCAGTTCTTC. Translated, it gives CASSYGTSGYNEQFF.

The chain couples TRBV29-1 to TRBJ2-1; the match to TRBD2 covers 7 bases. Germline V gives CDR1 SQVTM, CDR2 ANQGSEA. The J segment lost 0 bases and the V segment lost 4 bases, leaving 3 bases of the junction unmatched. The CDR3 totals 14 residues. CDR3 coding DNA: TGCAGCGTTGCTAGCGGTAGCTCCTACAATGAGCAGTTCTTC. Its protein is CSVASGSSYNEQFF.

Only a few counts were recorded for this clone. The gene calls are TRBV13 and TRBJ2-3, with 10 bases aligning to TRBD2. J was trimmed by 5 bases and V by 5 bases; bases with no gene match: 10. The CDR3 has 16 residues. Germline V gene sequence: CDR1 PRHDT, CDR2 FYEKMQ (reference sequence). CDR3 loop: CASSLATSGEGDTQYF. CDR3 coding DNA: TGTGCCAGCAGCCTTGCAACTAGCGGGGAGGGAGATACGCAGTATTTT.

CDR3 amino acids: CASSMPRGFQNTGELFF. In DNA form, the CDR3 reads TGTGCCAGTAGTATGCCGAGAGGGTTCCAGAACACCGGGGAGCTGTTTTTT. The V call is TRBV19, the J call TRBJ2-2; maybe TRBD2 (5 bases). Germline CDR1 and CDR2: LNHDA and SQIVND (reference sequence). V gave up 3 bases and J gave up 1 base, with 15 bases separating them. The CDR3 runs to 17 residues.

J is TRBJ2-5 and V is TRBV6-2 or TRBV6-3; TRBD1 might be the D (7 bases). Trimming cost V 2 bases and J 4 bases, with 14 bases left between them. The length of the CDR3 is 15 residues. CDR1 MNHEY and CDR2 SVGEGT come from the germline V gene. CDR3 sequence reads: CASSYQGGPSETQYF. The CDR3 DNA follows: TGTGCCAGCAGTTACCAGGGGGGCCCCTCAGAGACCCAGTACTTC.

Only one count was recorded for this clone. The chain combines TRBV21-1 with TRBJ2-5; the listed D gene, TRBD2, was not tested against the DNA. TRBV21-1 is a pseudogene segment. The CDR3 has 17 amino acids. The CDR3 sequence is CASSFRLAGATWETQYF. In DNA form, the CDR3 reads TGTGCCAGCAGCTTCAGACTAGCGGGGGCCACCTGGGAGACCCAGTACTTC.

The chain combines TRBV4-2 with TRBJ2-2, with a weak D call TRBD1 (5 bases). The CDR3 covers 16 residues. Germline V CDR1 and CDR2: LGHNA, YNFKEQ. The V end lost 0 bases, the J end lost 3 bases, and 11 bases lay between the germline ends. CDR3 amino acids: CASSQDLGRDTGELFF. Here the CDR3 DNA reads TGTGCCAGCAGCCAAGATCTAGGCAGGGACACCGGGGAGCTGTTTTTT.

The chain links TRBV19 to TRBJ1-1, with D perhaps TRBD1 (6 bases). CDR1 LNHDA and CDR2 SQIVND come from the germline V gene (reference sequence). V was pared by 5 bases and J by 0 bases, with 13 bases between. The CDR3 runs to 15 residues. CDR3: CASSFAGTLNTEAFF. The CDR3 DNA reads as TGTGCCAGTAGTTTCGCCGGGACATTGAACACTGAAGCTTTCTTT.

The V and J genes are TRBV19 and TRBJ2-1; possibly TRBD1 for D (6 bases). Germline V CDR1 and CDR2: LNHDA, SQIVND (reference sequence). Trimming shortened V by 1 base and J by 0 bases, and 13 bases separated the two germline ends. The CDR3 extends over 17 amino acids. CDR3 nucleotides: TGTGCCAGTAGTATAGGAGGGGGTCGGAGCTCCTACAATGAGCAGTTCTTC. Translation: CASSIGGGRSSYNEQFF.

Here the CDR3 reads CASSGGGTDTQYF. For the CDR3, the DNA is TGTGCCAGTAGTGGAGGAGGCACAGATACGCAGTATTTT. V gene TRBV19 combines with J gene TRBJ2-3, with D tentatively TRBD2 (5 bases). CDR3 size: 13 residues. CDR1 LNHDA and CDR2 SQIVND come from the germline V gene (reference sequence). The V end was cut by 5 bases, the J end by 1 base, with 7 bases between. Full variable domain (rest looked up from reference TRBV19 and TRBJ2-3): DGGITQSPKYLFRKEGQNVTLSCEQNLNHDAMYWYRQDPGQGLRLIYYSQIVNDFQKGDIAEGYSVSREKKESFPLTVTSAQKNPTAFYLCASSGGGTDTQYFGPGTRLTVL.

The chain has TRBV24-1 and TRBJ2-1, with 7 bases fitting TRBD2. Per the germline V gene, CDR1 is KGHDR and CDR2 is SFDVKD. This CDR3 is 17 amino acids long. Trimming cost V 3 bases and J 6 bases; bases outside gene matches: 13. This CDR3 is CATSDQGRGGGSNEQFF. For the CDR3, the DNA is TGTGCCACCAGTGATCAAGGGAGGGGCGGGGGAAGCAATGAGCAGTTCTTC.

The V and J genes are TRBV4-3 and TRBJ1-3; D may be TRBD1 (5 bases). The CDR3 extends over 16 amino acids. The V end was cut by 0 bases, the J end by 0 bases, with 9 bases between. Germline values: CDR1 LGHNA, CDR2 YSLEER. The CDR3 is CASSQDRGGSGNTIYF. For the CDR3, the DNA is TGCGCCAGCAGCCAAGATCGGGGGGGCTCTGGAAACACCATATATTTT.

The V call is TRBV29-1, the J call TRBJ2-3; perhaps TRBD2 as D (6 bases). V was pared by 4 bases and J by 4 bases, with 9 bases between. CDR1 and CDR2 (germline): SQVTM, ANQGSEA. The CDR3 is 12 residues long. The CDR3 region has the DNA TGCAGCGTTGGGCCTAGCGCAGATACGCAGTATTTT. Residues: CSVGPSADTQYF.

V usage is TRBV11-3 and J usage is TRBJ2-3; 7 positions agree with TRBD2. The CDR3 length is 14 residues. The germline V gene has CDR1 SGHNT and CDR2 YENEEA. With V trimmed by 1 base and J by 4 bases, 2 bases remained unmatched. The CDR3 reads CASSLGRGADTQYF. In DNA, the CDR3 is TGTGCCAGCAGCTTAGGTCGGGGGGCAGATACGCAGTATTTT. The full variable domain, rest sourced from reference TRBV11-3 and TRBJ2-3, is EAGVVQSPRYKIIEKKQPVAFWCNPISGHNTLYWYLQNLGQGPELLIRYENEEAVDDSQLPKDRFSAERLKGVDSTLKIQPAELGDSAVYLCASSLGRGADTQYFGPGTRLTVL.

This chain connects TRBV11-3 to TRBJ2-7, with TRBD2 identical over 8 bases. V was pared by 5 bases and J by 0 bases, with 6 bases of the junction left unmatched. Germline CDR1 and CDR2: SGHNT and YENEEA. This CDR3 spans 15 amino acids. The CDR3: CASSPSGGGSYEQYF. The DNA of the CDR3 is TGTGCCAGCAGCCCGAGCGGGGGAGGCTCCTACGAGCAGTACTTC.

This clone showed up just once. The chain uses TRBV27 and TRBJ2-3; 9 bases fit TRBD2. The germline V gene has CDR1 MNHEY and CDR2 SMNVEV (reference sequence). This CDR3 contains 15 residues. The V and J ends lost 5 bases and 4 bases, in that order; junction bases with no gene match: 7. The CDR3, as DNA: TGTGCCAGCAGTGCCAGCGGGAGGTTGTCAGATACGCAGTATTTT. It codes for CASSASGRLSDTQYF.

The V call is TRBV27, the J call TRBJ2-5; 8 bases are a match to TRBD1. Germline V gene data show CDR1 as MNHEY and CDR2 as SMNVEV (reference sequence). J lost 5 bases, V lost 2 bases, and 7 bases had no gene match. The CDR3 contains 15 residues. In DNA, the CDR3 is TGTGCCAGCAGTTTAGGGCAGGGGGCGAGGGAGACCCAGTACTTC. Translated, it gives CASSLGQGARETQYF.

V gene TRBV5-1 combines with J gene TRBJ2-5, with D possibly TRBD2 on 5 matching bases. The CDR3 extends over 15 amino acids. CDR1 is SGHRS, CDR2 YFSETQ, per germline. Trimming cost V 0 bases and J 5 bases, with 14 bases left between them. The CDR3 bases are TGCGCCAGCAGCTTGGTTGGGAAAAGGGAGGAGACCCAGTACTTC. Protein sequence: CASSLVGKREETQYF.

The chain employs TRBV7-9 and TRBJ1-6, with a weak D call TRBD1 (5 bases). Trimming cost V 2 bases and J 10 bases, with 9 bases left between them. The CDR3 has 13 amino acids. Germline values: CDR1 SEHNR, CDR2 FQNEAQ (reference sequence). CDR3 protein: CASSLTGDSPLHF. The CDR3 region has the DNA TGTGCCAGCAGCTTAACGGGGGACTCACCCCTCCACTTT.

This clone was recorded only once. The gene calls are TRBV7-2 and TRBJ2-7, with TRBD2 matching over 8 bases. With 5 bases clipped from V and 3 bases from J, the junction kept 9 bases outside the gene matches. Per the germline V gene, CDR1 is SGHTA and CDR2 is FQGNSA. This CDR3 comprises 15 residues. The CDR3 DNA follows: TGTGCCAGCAGCCCGACGGGGGGGGTGTTCTACGAGCAGTACTTC. This codes for CASSPTGGVFYEQYF.

The DNA of the CDR3 is TGTGCCAGCAGTTTGACAGGGGGATATGAGCAGTTCTTC. This gives the protein CASSLTGGYEQFF. The chain joins TRBV27 to TRBJ2-1, with 9 bases matching TRBD1. With 3 bases clipped from V and 8 bases from J, the junction kept 2 bases outside the gene matches. This CDR3 has 13 amino acids. CDR1 MNHEY and CDR2 SMNVEV come from the germline V gene (reference sequence).

The rearrangement links TRBV19 to TRBJ2-7; D might be TRBD1 (10 bases). There are 16 residues in the CDR3. V was pared by 0 bases and J by 8 bases, with 20 bases between. Germline CDR1 reads LNHDA; CDR2 reads SQIVND (reference sequence). Here the CDR3 DNA reads TGTGCCAGTAGTATAGATCTAGCGGGGACAGGGGTACAGCAGTACTTC. Residues: CASSIDLAGTGVQQYF.